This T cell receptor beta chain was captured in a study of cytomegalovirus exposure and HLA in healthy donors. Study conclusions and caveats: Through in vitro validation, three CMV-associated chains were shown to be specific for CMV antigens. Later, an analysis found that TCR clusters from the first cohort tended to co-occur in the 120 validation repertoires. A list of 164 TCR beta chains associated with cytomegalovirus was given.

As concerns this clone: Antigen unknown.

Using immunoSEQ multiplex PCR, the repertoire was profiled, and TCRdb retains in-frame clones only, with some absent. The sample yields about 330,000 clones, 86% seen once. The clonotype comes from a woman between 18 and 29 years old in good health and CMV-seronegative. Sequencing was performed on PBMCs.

This CDR3 is CASSFSTLSGGRASGELFF. DNA of the CDR3: TGCGCCAGCAGCTTCTCGACACTTAGCGGGGGGAGGGCCTCCGGGGAGCTGTTTTTT. This chain joins TRBV5-1 and TRBJ2-2, with TRBD2 matching 10 bases. Germline assignment: CDR1 SGHRS and CDR2 YFSETQ. J was trimmed by 6 bases and V by 2 bases; bases with no gene match: 16. CDR3 length: 19 residues.